This TCR beta chain was retrieved from a study of regulatory T cells in long-lasting Graves disease. Study results and limitations: Only a small sample size was used, which may have cut accuracy.

This CDR3 has 15 amino acids. Losses at the gene ends were 2 bases for V and 4 bases for J; bases not matched to a gene: 8. Germline assignment: CDR1 SGHDN and CDR2 FVKESK. Regarding time point: persistent/refractory GD, antithyroid drugs over 5 years with positive TRAb. Preparation of the TCR library used RNA extracted from PBMCs. With iRepertoire HTBI primers and Arm-PCR of CDR3 regions, TCR beta libraries were built. Using its own MiXCR run on the multiplex PCR reads, TCRdb lists one record per CDR3 protein. The table shows more than 300,000 distinct CDR3 sequences, with roughly 25% occurring only once. The sample holds a few counts of this clonotype. Its antigen is still unknown.

This chain joins TRBV14 and TRBJ2-7, with 7 bases that match TRBD1. The origin of this receptor is a woman in her thirties or forties with Graves disease. Material: peripheral blood mononuclear cells (PBMCs), obtained when the disease was refractory, from a patient treated with antithyroid drugs. CDR3: CASSQTAGGSYEQYF. CDR3 nucleotide sequence: TGTGCCAGCAGCCAAACCGCAGGGGGATCGTACGAGCAGTACTTC.